The 32 T cell receptor beta chains below come from one sample, sequenced in a study of blood T cell repertoires in COVID-19. Using immunoSEQ multiplex PCR, the repertoire was profiled, and TCRdb retains in-frame clones only, with some absent. This sample carries about 320,000 clones, 89% of them seen once, and the ten largest clones take nearly 6.5%. The source material was peripheral blood. These TCRs come from a man between 18 and 35 years old who had recovered from COVID-19.

J is TRBJ1-1 and V is TRBV6-5; D is unclear. CDR1 and CDR2 from the germline V gene are MNHEY and SVGAGI. V shed 2 bases and J shed 1 base, with 5 bases lying between them. This CDR3 region has 13 residues. CDR3 bases: TGTGCCAGCAGTTACGGGCAGAACACTGAAGCTTTCTTT. It codes for CASSYGQNTEAFF.

This chain connects TRBV6-5 to TRBJ2-1; 9 bases align to TRBD2. Germline V gives CDR1 MNHEY, CDR2 SVGAGI. The CDR3 spans 12 residues. V lost 10 bases to trimming and J lost 8 bases; unmatched junction nucleotides: 6. The CDR3 loop reads CATRLAADEQFF. The CDR3 DNA reads TGTGCCACAAGACTAGCGGCTGATGAGCAGTTCTTC.

This chain connects TRBV18 to TRBJ1-1; 7 positions agree with TRBD1. Trimming took 2 bases from V and 0 from J; bases not matched to a gene: 6. The CDR3 loop spans 16 amino acids. Germline-derived CDR1 and CDR2 are KGHSH and LQKENI. The CDR3 region is CASSPGTAILNTEAFF. The CDR3 DNA is TGTGCCAGCTCACCAGGGACAGCTATTTTGAACACTGAAGCTTTCTTT.

The V gene is TRBV24-1, the J gene TRBJ2-4; possibly TRBD1 for D (6 bases). The CDR3 totals 17 residues. V lost 5 bases to trimming and J lost 6 bases, with 22 bases between them. CDR1 KGHDR and CDR2 SFDVKD come from the germline V gene. CDR3 loop: CATSGPLGWGQRNIQYF. The CDR3, as DNA: TGTGCCACCAGTGGGCCCCTCGGGTGGGGGCAGAGAAACATTCAGTACTTC.

The chain recombines TRBV7-9 with TRBJ2-2; tentative D call: TRBD1 (6 bases). The V gene's germline CDR1 is SEHNR and CDR2 FQNEAQ (reference sequence). CDR3 length: 16 amino acids. V was trimmed by 5 bases and J by 1 base, leaving 14 bases between them. The CDR3 loop reads CASSLGARGNTGELFF. CDR3 bases: TGTGCCAGCAGCCTAGGGGCCAGGGGGAACACCGGGGAGCTGTTTTTT.

The chain joins TRBV27 to TRBJ2-3; TRBD1 aligns across 10 bases. V shed 5 bases and J 2 bases; nucleotides not matched to a gene: 13. The CDR3 is 18 amino acids. Germline CDR1 MNHEY, CDR2 SMNVEV (reference sequence). For the CDR3, the DNA is TGTGCCAGCAGTGTTTTCCCCTCCGGGACAGGGGACACAGATACGCAGTATTTT. Residues: CASSVFPSGTGDTDTQYF.

The chain employs TRBV3-1 (or the pseudogene TRBV3-2) and TRBJ2-7; 7 nucleotides match TRBD2. The ends lost 4 bases at V and 0 bases at J; junction bases unmatched: 3. Germline lookup yields CDR1 LGHDT and CDR2 YNNKEL (reference sequence). CDR3 size: 14 residues. The CDR3 coding sequence is TGTGCCAGCAGCCTTACTAGCGTCTCCTACGAGCAGTACTTC. Translated, it gives CASSLTSVSYEQYF.

V gene TRBV7-2 combines with J gene TRBJ2-7; 10 bases map to TRBD1. Germline lookup yields CDR1 SGHTA and CDR2 FQGNSA. Unmatched junction bases numbered 12, after V lost 4 bases and J lost 3 bases. The CDR3 length is 17 residues. DNA for the CDR3: TGTGCCAGCAGCTCCCGGTATCCGGGACAGGGGAGCTACGAGCAGTACTTC. It codes for CASSSRYPGQGSYEQYF.

This CDR3 reads CASSLGLAATYEQYF. CDR3 DNA: TGTGCCAGCAGCTTGGGACTAGCGGCTACCTACGAGCAGTACTTC. The rearrangement links TRBV5-6 to TRBJ2-7; the match to TRBD2 covers 9 bases. Trimming removed 0 bases from V and 2 bases from J; junction bases left unmatched: 3. Germline-derived CDR1 and CDR2 are SGHDT and YYEEEE. This CDR3 region has 15 residues.

This clone was detected only a few times. The chain couples TRBV9 to TRBJ1-4; D might be TRBD1 (5 bases). The V gene's germline CDR1 is SGDLS and CDR2 YYNGEE. Trimming stripped 7 bases from V and 7 bases from J, with 17 bases between. The CDR3 contains 14 residues. CDR3 region: CASGKGLLGEKLFF. The CDR3 DNA follows: TGTGCCAGCGGGAAGGGGTTGTTGGGTGAAAAACTGTTTTTT. The full variable domain, rest sourced from reference TRBV9 and TRBJ1-4, is DSGVTQTPKHLITATGQRVTLRCSPRSGDLSVYWYQQSLDQGLQFLIQYYNGEERAKGNILERFSAQQFPDLHSELNLSSLELGDSALYFCASGKGLLGEKLFFGSGTQLSVL.

The chain is built from TRBV19 and TRBJ2-7; 10 nucleotides agree with TRBD1. The length of the CDR3 is 12 residues. Germline CDR1 LNHDA, CDR2 SQIVND (reference sequence). The V and J ends lost 9 bases and 2 bases, in that order; junction bases with no gene match: 1. The CDR3 reads CASGTGAYEQYF. For the CDR3, the DNA is TGTGCCAGCGGGACAGGGGCCTACGAGCAGTACTTC.

The chain carries TRBV27 and TRBJ2-7; weak D call: TRBD1 (6 bases). Trimming stripped 4 bases from V and 2 bases from J, with 9 bases between. The CDR3 is made up of 13 amino acids. Germline assignment: CDR1 MNHEY and CDR2 SMNVEV (reference sequence). CDR3 sequence (DNA): TGTGCCAGCAGTTATCGGACAGCCTACGAGCAGTACTTC. Residues: CASSYRTAYEQYF.

CDR3 DNA sequence: TGCGCCAGCAGCTTGGGCACGAGCTCCTACAATGAGCAGTTCTTC. Translated, it gives CASSLGTSSYNEQFF. The rearrangement links TRBV5-1 to TRBJ2-1; no clear D gene. V was clipped by 0 bases and J by 0 bases, with 7 bases between them. CDR1 SGHRS and CDR2 YFSETQ come from the germline V gene. The CDR3 runs to 15 residues.

In this sample, this clone turned up a few times. The chain couples TRBV7-9 to TRBJ1-3; D is unresolved. Looked up from germline, CDR1 is SEHNR and CDR2 is FQNEAQ (reference sequence). The CDR3 extends over 14 amino acids. Trimming removed 5 bases from V and 0 bases from J, with 8 bases in between. Here the CDR3 DNA reads TGTGCCAGCAGCCCGGACTTCTCTGGAAACACCATATATTTT. It translates to CASSPDFSGNTIYF. Looking up the rest from reference TRBV7-9 and TRBJ1-3 gives the full variable domain: DTGVSQNPRHKITKRGQNVTFRCDPISEHNRLYWYRQTLGQGPEFLTYFQNEAQLEKSRLLSDRFSAERPKGSFSTLEIQRTEQGDSAMYLCASSPDFSGNTIYFGEGSWLTVV.

The gene calls are TRBV20-1 and TRBJ2-1; 10 bases line up with TRBD2. Germline CDR1 DFQATT, CDR2 SNEGSKA (reference sequence). After removal of 3 bases from V and 3 bases from J, the junction contained 8 bases not matched to a gene. This CDR3 region has 16 residues. For the CDR3, the DNA is TGCAGTGCTAGTCCCGTAGCGGGGGGCCACTACAATGAGCAGTTCTTC. This codes for CSASPVAGGHYNEQFF.

This clone appeared once. J is TRBJ2-4 and V is TRBV29-1; 9 nucleotides align to TRBD1. This CDR3 comprises 13 residues. In germline, CDR1 is SQVTM, CDR2 ANQGSEA. Trimming cost V 4 bases and J 7 bases; bases outside gene matches: 5. The CDR3 here is CSVAGQGNNIQYF. CDR3 nucleotide sequence: TGCAGCGTTGCGGGACAGGGAAATAACATTCAGTACTTC.

V usage is TRBV7-9 and J usage is TRBJ2-7, with no clear D. V dropped 2 bases and J dropped 4 bases, with 12 bases sitting between them. The CDR3 extends over 14 amino acids. Germline CDR1 reads SEHNR; CDR2 reads FQNEAQ (reference sequence). The CDR3 nucleotides read TGTGCCAGCAGCTTAATATCGTCGGTTTACGAGCAGTACTTC. Its protein product is CASSLISSVYEQYF.

The chain couples TRBV12-3 or TRBV12-4 to TRBJ1-1; D not certain. Trimming cost V 2 bases and J 4 bases, with 8 bases left between them. This CDR3 is built from 13 residues. The CDR3 coding sequence is TGTGCCAGCAGTTTATACACGGGCACTGAAGCTTTCTTT. This sequence encodes CASSLYTGTEAFF.

This chain uses TRBV11-2 with TRBJ2-1; D call uncertain. CDR3 length equals 14 residues. CDR1 and CDR2 (germline): SGHAT, FQNNGV. Between the trimmed V and J ends, which lost 0 bases and 2 bases, there was a span of 5 bases. The CDR3 DNA sequence: TGTGCCAGCAGCTTAGACAGGACCTACAATGAGCAGTTCTTC. Amino acid sequence: CASSLDRTYNEQFF.

The chain links TRBV10-3 to TRBJ1-5, with D possibly being TRBD1 (6 bases). V was trimmed by 0 bases and J by 6 bases, leaving 12 bases between them. The length of the CDR3 is 15 residues. Germline assignment: CDR1 ENHRY and CDR2 SYGVKD. The CDR3 sequence: CAISESRGGAQPQHF. CDR3 in DNA: TGTGCCATCAGTGAGTCGAGAGGGGGGGCTCAGCCCCAGCATTTT.

The CDR3 nucleotides are TGTGCCAGCAGTTACCACGCCAGGGATGAGCAGTTCTTC. It codes for CASSYHARDEQFF. The chain couples TRBV6-5 to TRBJ2-1; D is possibly TRBD1 (5 bases). The V end lost 2 bases, the J end lost 8 bases, and 10 bases lay between the germline ends. CDR3 length equals 13 residues. Germline-derived CDR1 and CDR2 are MNHEY and SVGAGI.

V usage is TRBV5-6 and J usage is TRBJ1-1; 8 nucleotides align to TRBD1. J gave up 2 bases and V 2 bases, and 8 bases lay outside the gene matches. From germline, CDR1 is SGHDT and CDR2 YYEEEE. CDR3 length: 16 amino acids. The CDR3 sequence is CASSFFLDRVNTEAFF. CDR3 sequence (DNA): TGTGCCAGCAGCTTTTTTTTGGACAGGGTTAACACTGAAGCTTTCTTT.

The J gene is TRBJ1-2, the V gene TRBV19, with D possibly TRBD1 on 5 matching bases. The CDR3 extends over 13 amino acids. V gave up 4 bases and J gave up 2 bases, with 8 bases separating them. Germline V gene sequence: CDR1 LNHDA, CDR2 SQIVND (reference sequence). The CDR3 region is CASSNQGNYGYTF. The CDR3 DNA follows: TGTGCCAGTAGTAATCAGGGAAACTATGGCTACACCTTC.

The CDR3: CASSRTSGVRETQYF. CDR3 bases: TGTGCCAGCAGTCGGACTAGCGGGGTCCGGGAGACCCAGTACTTC. The V and J genes are TRBV7-6 and TRBJ2-5; 12 bases map to TRBD2. The CDR3 runs to 15 residues. Germline lookup yields CDR1 SGHVS and CDR2 FNYEAQ. The J segment lost 5 bases and the V segment lost 6 bases, leaving 7 bases of the junction unmatched.

This sequence joins TRBV6-5 and TRBJ2-1; 11 nucleotides agree with TRBD2. This CDR3 is 15 amino acids long. V lost 6 bases to trimming and J lost 4 bases; unmatched junction nucleotides: 5. The germline gives CDR1 MNHEY, CDR2 SVGAGI. CDR3 sequence: CASSHSGRGYNEQFF. The DNA for the CDR3 is TGTGCCAGCAGCCATAGCGGGAGGGGTTACAATGAGCAGTTCTTC.

The J gene is TRBJ2-7, the V gene TRBV2, with 7 nucleotides matching TRBD1. The V gene end was trimmed by 5 bases and the J gene end by 2 bases; junction bases not matched to a gene: 3. Germline V gives CDR1 SNHLY, CDR2 FYNNEI. The CDR3 loop spans 13 amino acids. The CDR3 nucleotides are TGTGCCAGCAGTCAGGGGGTAGCCTACGAGCAGTACTTC. It codes for CASSQGVAYEQYF.

The rearrangement uses TRBV19 and TRBJ1-2; D is unclear. CDR1 is LNHDA and CDR2 is SQIVND in the germline V gene (reference sequence). There are 12 residues in the CDR3. V shed 5 bases and J shed 4 bases, with 8 bases lying between them. CDR3 loop: CASSALSYGYTF. The CDR3, as DNA: TGTGCCAGTAGTGCACTCTCCTATGGCTACACCTTC.

The J gene is TRBJ2-7, the V gene TRBV6-4; D not certain. The ends were cut back, 5 bases at V and 0 bases at J, with 11 bases in the middle. The CDR3 is 14 amino acids. From germline, CDR1 is MRHNA and CDR2 SNTAGT. The CDR3 spells CASSFPGYSYEQYF. CDR3 in DNA: TGTGCCAGCAGTTTCCCAGGCTACTCCTACGAGCAGTACTTC.

The chain employs TRBV14 and TRBJ2-3; TRBD2 matches 10 bases. Germline assignment: CDR1 SGHDN and CDR2 FVKESK. The V gene end was trimmed by 2 bases and the J gene end by 8 bases; junction bases not matched to a gene: 16. This CDR3 comprises 18 residues. Here the CDR3 DNA reads TGTGCCAGCAGCCAACCCTGGACTAGCGGCGGGGGGAGGTCTACGCAGTATTTT. Protein sequence: CASSQPWTSGGGRSTQYF. Using reference TRBV14 and TRBJ2-3 for the parts outside the CDR3, the full variable domain is EAGVTQFPSHSVIEKGQTVTLRCDPISGHDNLYWYRRVMGKEIKFLLHFVKESKQDESGMPNNRFLAERTGGTYSTLKVQPAELEDSGVYFCASSQPWTSGGGRSTQYFGPGTRLTVL.

The chain is built from TRBV2 and TRBJ2-5; 7 bases line up with TRBD1. The CDR3 runs to 13 residues. Germline CDR1 and CDR2: SNHLY and FYNNEI. CDR3: CAMGTASQETQYF. CDR3 nucleotides: TGTGCTATGGGGACAGCCTCACAAGAGACCCAGTACTTC.

This chain connects TRBV9 to TRBJ2-7, with D tentatively TRBD2 (5 bases). The V end was cut by 0 bases, the J end by 3 bases, with 13 bases between. The germline V gene encodes CDR1 SGDLS and CDR2 YYNGEE. This CDR3 has 15 amino acids. This CDR3 reads CASSVDPSSLYEQYF. Here the CDR3 DNA reads TGTGCCAGCAGCGTAGATCCTAGCAGTCTCTACGAGCAGTACTTC.

The chain is built from TRBV4-1 and TRBJ2-5; 9 bases agree with TRBD2. Germline V gene data show CDR1 as MGHRA and CDR2 as YSYEKL. V shed 0 bases, J shed 1 base, and the junction held 6 bases outside the gene matches. There are 17 residues in the CDR3. The CDR3 region is CASSQDPAGGPQETQYF. CDR3 coding DNA: TGCGCCAGCAGCCAAGATCCGGCGGGAGGGCCCCAAGAGACCCAGTACTTC.